The 18 T cell receptor beta chains reported below all come from one sample, sequenced in a study of cytomegalovirus exposure and HLA in healthy donors. This PCR relied on a set of 60 Vbeta primers and 13 Jbeta primers. The method was immunoSEQ multiplex PCR; TCRdb's version includes in-frame clones alone and lacks a portion of them. The sample comprises 200,000 to 250,000 clones, 76% of which are singletons, and 0.63% rests with the top ten. Material: PBMCs. Receptors originate from a man aged 18 to 30 in good health and CMV-seronegative.

The V call is TRBV9, the J call TRBJ2-7; 11 bases match TRBD2. Trimming cost V 3 bases and J 0 bases; bases outside gene matches: 2. This CDR3 region has 15 residues. In germline, CDR1 is SGDLS, CDR2 YYNGEE. In DNA form, the CDR3 reads TGTGCCAGCAGCGACGGGACTAGCGGCTCCTACGAGCAGTACTTC. It translates to CASSDGTSGSYEQYF.

This chain links TRBV2 with TRBJ1-3; D uncertain. V lost 2 bases to trimming and J lost 4 bases, with 3 bases between them. The CDR3 has 12 amino acids. Germline CDR1 is SNHLY and CDR2 is FYNNEI. The CDR3 protein is CASSESGNTIYF. The CDR3 region has the DNA TGTGCCAGCAGTGAATCAGGAAACACCATATATTTT.

This clone was detected once. The J gene is TRBJ2-1, the V gene TRBV5-1; D call uncertain. The CDR3 sequence is 12 residues long. Trimming shortened V by 3 bases and J by 5 bases, and 6 bases separated the two germline ends. Germline V gene data show CDR1 as SGHRS and CDR2 as YFSETQ. In nucleotides, the CDR3 is TGCGCCAGCAGCTCCTCTAACAATGAGCAGTTCTTC. Encoded protein: CASSSSNNEQFF.

The V call is TRBV29-1, the J call TRBJ2-3; D might be TRBD2 (6 bases). Germline CDR1 and CDR2: SQVTM and ANQGSEA. The CDR3 is 13 residues long. Trimming removed 4 bases from V and 10 bases from J, with 18 bases in between. The CDR3 sequence is CSVASSERVAQYF. The CDR3 DNA follows: TGCAGCGTTGCATCTAGCGAACGGGTGGCGCAGTATTTT.

This chain uses TRBV27 with TRBJ1-2; tentative D call: TRBD1 (5 bases). Trimming took 0 bases from V and 5 from J, leaving 10 bases between them. The CDR3 contains 14 residues. In germline, CDR1 is MNHEY, CDR2 SMNVEV (reference sequence). CDR3 region: CASSLSGAGYGYTF. The CDR3 region has the DNA TGTGCCAGCAGTTTATCAGGGGCCGGGTATGGCTACACCTTC.

There are a few counts of this clone. The genes are TRBV29-1 and TRBJ1-2; TRBD1 matches 9 bases. The CDR3 extends over 12 amino acids. The J segment lost 6 bases and the V segment lost 4 bases, leaving 3 bases of the junction unmatched. Germline V CDR1 and CDR2: SQVTM, ANQGSEA. The CDR3 spells CSVGRDRDGYTF. The DNA of the CDR3 is TGCAGCGTTGGCCGGGACAGGGATGGCTACACCTTC.

This chain uses TRBV27 with TRBJ2-3; a weak D match, TRBD2 (5 bases). Trimming left V 0 bases short and J 5 bases short, with 12 bases between. The CDR3 loop spans 15 amino acids. Germline V CDR1 and CDR2: MNHEY, SMNVEV (reference sequence). CDR3 DNA: TGTGCCAGCAGTTTATCGAGGGCTTCGGGAGATACGCAGTATTTT. As protein: CASSLSRASGDTQYF.

This clone came up a few times. The chain links TRBV30 to TRBJ1-2; a possible D gene is TRBD1 (6 bases). This CDR3 is built from 15 residues. The V gene's germline CDR1 is GTSNPN and CDR2 SVGIG (reference sequence). Trimming stripped 2 bases from V and 4 bases from J, with 17 bases between. For the CDR3, the DNA is TGTGCCTGGAGTCGAAGAAAGGGGGGGACCTATGGCTACACCTTC. It is translated as CAWSRRKGGTYGYTF.

CDR3 region: CASSFMVPLPGRDTQYF. The CDR3 DNA sequence: TGCGCCAGCAGCTTTATGGTTCCCCTGCCGGGAAGAGATACGCAGTATTTT. This sequence joins TRBV5-1 and TRBJ2-3; perhaps TRBD2 as D (5 bases). V lost 2 bases, J lost 5 bases, and 21 bases lay in between. The CDR3 is made up of 17 amino acids. CDR1 is SGHRS, CDR2 YFSETQ, per germline.

In DNA form, the CDR3 reads TGTGCCAGCAGTTTATTTAGTACGGGGAGTGCATACAATGAGCAGTTCTTC. Amino acid sequence: CASSLFSTGSAYNEQFF. The chain employs TRBV27 and TRBJ2-1, with a possible D match to TRBD2 (5 bases). CDR1 is MNHEY and CDR2 is SMNVEV in the germline V gene (reference sequence). V lost 1 base to trimming and J lost 4 bases, with 17 bases between them. The length of the CDR3 is 17 residues.

This clone was observed a few times. The chain is built from TRBV18 and TRBJ2-7; D is uncertain. The CDR3 loop spans 12 amino acids. V lost 5 bases, J lost 6 bases, and 11 bases lay in between. From germline, CDR1 is KGHSH and CDR2 LQKENI. The CDR3 loop reads CASSASIGEQYF. The CDR3 coding sequence is TGTGCCAGCTCAGCATCGATCGGCGAGCAGTACTTC. Variable domain in full (rest from reference TRBV18 and TRBJ2-7): NAGVMQNPRHLVRRRGQEARLRCSPMKGHSHVYWYRQLPEEGLKFMVYLQKENIIDESGMPKERFSAEFPKEGPSILRIQQVVRGDSAAYFCASSASIGEQYFGPGTRLTVT.

The V and J genes are TRBV7-9 and TRBJ1-1; D perhaps matches TRBD1 (5 bases). Trimming stripped 6 bases from V and 4 bases from J, with 24 bases between. Germline lookup yields CDR1 SEHNR and CDR2 FQNEAQ (reference sequence). The CDR3 is 17 amino acids. In DNA, the CDR3 is TGTGCCAGCAGAAAGCCCTCAAGGGCAGGGCTGGCCACTGAAGCTTTCTTT. Residues: CASRKPSRAGLATEAFF.

J is TRBJ1-4 and V is TRBV9, with 10 positions matching TRBD1. This CDR3 spans 15 amino acids. Germline trimming cut 4 bases from V and 6 bases from J; bases unmatched to any gene: 6. CDR1 and CDR2 (germline): SGDLS, YYNGEE. CDR3 protein: CASSTPGTGDEKLFF. CDR3 nucleotides: TGTGCCAGCAGCACCCCCGGGACAGGGGATGAAAAACTGTTTTTT.

This clone was observed a handful of times. The chain recombines TRBV7-9 with TRBJ2-1; 9 bases align to TRBD2. Per germline, CDR1 SEHNR and CDR2 FQNEAQ (reference sequence). The V gene end was trimmed by 0 bases and the J gene end by 8 bases; junction bases not matched to a gene: 8. This CDR3 is 16 amino acids long. Written as DNA, the CDR3 is TGTGCCAGCAGCTTAGCTAGCGGGAGCCGAAGACATGAGCAGTTCTTC. Translation gives CASSLASGSRRHEQFF.

The chain is built from TRBV15 and TRBJ2-7, with TRBD2 matching over 7 bases. The CDR3 loop spans 16 amino acids. Germline V gene lookup returns CDR1 LNHNV and CDR2 YYDKDF (reference sequence). Trimming at V came to 2 bases and at J to 2 bases, leaving 9 bases not matched to a gene. CDR3 amino acids: CATSRPPFAGAYEQYF. The DNA of the CDR3 is TGTGCCACCAGCAGACCCCCTTTTGCGGGGGCCTACGAGCAGTACTTC.

The chain links TRBV29-1 to TRBJ1-5, with 7 bases aligning to TRBD1. The ends lost 0 bases at V and 6 bases at J; junction bases unmatched: 8. Germline V gene data show CDR1 as SQVTM and CDR2 as ANQGSEA. The CDR3 totals 15 residues. CDR3 DNA: TGCAGCGTTGAAGAGGGGCAGGGGGGATTTCAGCCCCAGCATTTT. It translates to CSVEEGQGGFQPQHF.

The genes are TRBV7-9 and TRBJ1-2; 7 positions agree with TRBD1. Looked up from germline, CDR1 is SEHNR and CDR2 is FQNEAQ (reference sequence). J lost 3 bases, V lost 5 bases, and 21 bases had no gene match. The CDR3 consists of 19 residues. The CDR3 sequence: CASSPTLAKKTGSHYGYTF. CDR3 bases: TGTGCCAGCAGCCCGACCCTAGCCAAGAAGACAGGGTCCCACTATGGCTACACCTTC. Supplemented by reference TRBV7-9 and TRBJ1-2, the full variable domain reads DTGVSQNPRHKITKRGQNVTFRCDPISEHNRLYWYRQTLGQGPEFLTYFQNEAQLEKSRLLSDRFSAERPKGSFSTLEIQRTEQGDSAMYLCASSPTLAKKTGSHYGYTFGSGTRLTVV.

This rearrangement joins TRBV5-1 to TRBJ2-1; 14 nucleotides align to TRBD2. The length of the CDR3 is 15 residues. Germline CDR1 is SGHRS and CDR2 is YFSETQ. V lost 4 bases and J lost 9; bases outside the gene matches: 6. CDR3 region: CASSPGLAGGSEQFF. CDR3 nucleotides: TGCGCCAGCAGCCCAGGACTAGCGGGAGGCAGTGAGCAGTTCTTC.